A selection of T cell receptor beta chains follows, all from one sample in a study of blood T cell repertoires in COVID-19. Sequenced by immunoSEQ multiplex PCR; TCRdb stores in-frame clones only, minus some. The sample has 130,000 or so clones, 70% to 90% seen once. The sequencing sample was made of peripheral blood. These receptors were collected from a man in his 70s with active COVID-19. CDR3s include the opening cysteine and the closing phenylalanine or tryptophan. Each record gives: V gene, D gene, clone size, J gene, CDR3 DNA, CDR3 protein. D genes are given only for firm matches. Clone size is not always given. Where it is, it says once, few, many or a class for expanded clones.

TRBV10-3	-	-	TRBJ2-7	TGTGCCATCAGTGGGGGACTCCACTACGAGCAGTACTTC	CAISGGLHYEQYF
TRBV3-1/TRBV3-2	-	-	TRBJ2-2	TGTGCCAGCAGCCAACGGGGCGGGGACGGGGAGCTGTTTTTT	CASSQRGGDGELFF
TRBV2	TRBD2	-	TRBJ2-5	TGTGCCAGCAGTCATCGGACTAGCGGGAGTTGGCAAGAGACCCAGTACTTC	CASSHRTSGSWQETQYF
TRBV30	TRBD1	-	TRBJ1-2	TGTGCCTGGGCCCCGGGGACAGCCTTCTATGGCTACACCTTC	CAWAPGTAFYGYTF
TRBV29-1	TRBD2	-	TRBJ2-3	TGCAGCGTTGGGGGCGGCAGCGGGAGAGGTCCAGATACGCAGTATTTT	CSVGGGSGRGPDTQYF
TRBV9	TRBD2	-	TRBJ2-5	TGTGCCAGCAGCGTGAGTAGCGGGCAAGAGACCCAGTACTTC	CASSVSSGQETQYF
TRBV6-4	TRBD2	few	TRBJ2-2	TGTGCCAGCAGTGACTCACGTCTAGCGGGAGCCGGGGAGCTGTTTTTT	CASSDSRLAGAGELFF
TRBV7-9	TRBD1	-	TRBJ1-6	TGTGCCAGCAGCGGGCCCGGGACAGGGCTTTCACCCCTCCACTTT	CASSGPGTGLSPLHF
TRBV29-1	-	-	TRBJ2-5	TGCAGCGTTGACGTAGGAGAAGAGACCCAGTACTTC	CSVDVGEETQYF
TRBV19	TRBD1	-	TRBJ1-4	TGTGCCAGTAGTATGGCAGGGGGCCGAAATGAAAAACTGTTTTTT	CASSMAGGRNEKLFF
TRBV5-4	TRBD1	-	TRBJ2-4	TGTGCCAGCAGCCACAGGACAGGGGCAAACATTCAGTACTTC	CASSHRTGANIQYF
TRBV5-1	-	-	TRBJ2-2	TGCGCCAGCACCCCCAACCCCGGCACCGGGGAGCTGTTTTTT	CASTPNPGTGELFF
TRBV7-9	TRBD1	few	TRBJ2-7	TGTGCCAGCAGCTTAGCGCGAGGGGGCCCCGTGTCCGAGCAGTACTTC	CASSLARGGPVSEQYF
TRBV27	-	-	TRBJ2-7	TGTGCCAGCAGATTAGGGGCCGGCGAGCAGTACTTC	CASRLGAGEQYF
TRBV7-9	-	-	TRBJ1-1	TGTGCCAGCAGCTACGGTGAGCGGGCTTTCTTT	CASSYGERAFF
TRBV4-1	TRBD2	-	TRBJ2-1	TGCGCCAGCAGCCAGCCGGGACTAGCGGGCAATGAGCAGTTCTTC	CASSQPGLAGNEQFF
TRBV18	TRBD1	-	TRBJ2-3	TGTGCCAGCTCACCACGGACAGGAGGCACAGATACGCAGTATTTT	CASSPRTGGTDTQYF
TRBV2	-	once	TRBJ1-5	TGTGCCAGCAGGCGATCGGGACAGCCCCAGCATTTT	CASRRSGQPQHF
TRBV7-9	TRBD2	-	TRBJ2-2	TGTGCCAGCAGCTCGACCGGGACTAGCGGGACTCCGAACACCGGGGAGCTGTTTTTT	CASSSTGTSGTPNTGELFF
TRBV2	-	-	TRBJ2-3	TGTGCCAGCGGACGGGATAGCACAGATACGCAGTATTTT	CASGRDSTDTQYF
TRBV5-1	-	-	TRBJ2-7	TGCGCCAGCAGCTTTGATGAGGCCAGCTCCTACGAGCAGTACTTC	CASSFDEASSYEQYF
TRBV4-1	-	-	TRBJ2-7	TGCGCCAGCAGCTACAATACCCTAGGGGATTACGAGCAGTACTTC	CASSYNTLGDYEQYF
TRBV28	TRBD2	-	TRBJ2-7	TGTGCCAGCAGTCCCCCCCGTTCCTCTTCGGGGGGGGAGCAGTACTTC	CASSPPRSSSGGEQYF
TRBV6-6	-	-	TRBJ2-2	TGTGCCAGTCGGACAGTTGGCGGGGAGCTGTTTTTT	CASRTVGGELFF
TRBV5-1	-	-	TRBJ2-5	TGCGCCAGCAGCTTGGCACTGGAGACCCAGTACTTC	CASSLALETQYF
TRBV27	TRBD2	-	TRBJ2-7	TGTGCCAGCAGTTTTCAACTTCGTGATAGCGGGATATGCAGGGAGCAGTACTTC	CASSFQLRDSGICREQYF
TRBV28	TRBD2	-	TRBJ2-1	TGTGCCAGCAGCCTAGCGGGAGGCTACAATGAGCAGTTCTTC	CASSLAGGYNEQFF
TRBV10-2	-	once	TRBJ2-5	TGCGCCAGCAGCGCCACTCAAGAGACCCAGTACTTC	CASSATQETQYF
TRBV12-5	-	-	TRBJ2-3	TGTGCTAGTGGCTCAGGGGATGAGGATACGCAGTATTTT	CASGSGDEDTQYF
TRBV28	TRBD1	-	TRBJ1-2	TGTGCCAGCAGTTCCCCCGACAGGGCTGTCTATGGCTACACCTTC	CASSSPDRAVYGYTF
TRBV6-5	TRBD2	-	TRBJ2-1	TGTGCCAGCACAGCTAGCGGTCACTCCTACAATGAGCAGTTCTTC	CASTASGHSYNEQFF
TRBV21-1	-	-	TRBJ1-2	TGTGCCAGCATCCCGGGACAGGGGATTTATGGCTACACCTTC	CASIPGQGIYGYTF
TRBV7-8	TRBD2	-	TRBJ2-1	TGTGCCAGCAGCCTCTGGGCGCTAGCGGGCAGCTCCTACAATGAGCAGTTCTTC	CASSLWALAGSSYNEQFF
TRBV9	-	once	TRBJ1-1	TGTGCCAGCAGCGTAGCTAGGACAGACACTGAAGCTTTCTTT	CASSVARTDTEAFF
TRBV7-2	-	-	TRBJ2-3	TGTGCCAGCAGCCCAGGGTTTAAGGCCCCTAGCACAGATACGCAGTATTTT	CASSPGFKAPSTDTQYF
TRBV4-1	-	-	TRBJ2-1	TGCGCCAGCAGCCCTACAAAGGGGGTTAGTGAGCAGTTCTTC	CASSPTKGVSEQFF
TRBV19	-	-	TRBJ1-6	TGTGCCAGAAGGGCTTGGAGGAGCCCCTATAATTCACCCCTCCACTTT	CARRAWRSPYNSPLHF
TRBV6-6	TRBD2	-	TRBJ2-7	TGTGCCAGCACCCACGGGGCGGGAGGGCCCTATGGCGAGCAGTACTTC	CASTHGAGGPYGEQYF
TRBV5-4	-	-	TRBJ2-6	TGTGCCAGCAGCTCCTCGACACAGGGAGCTGGGGCCAACGTCCTGACTTTC	CASSSSTQGAGANVLTF
TRBV18	TRBD1	-	TRBJ1-3	TGTGCCAGCGCAAGGGACAGGGAAGGAAACACCATATATTTT	CASARDREGNTIYF
TRBV7-3	-	-	TRBJ2-3	TGTGCCAGCAGCTTACGAGCGAACACAGATACGCAGTATTTT	CASSLRANTDTQYF
TRBV5-1	-	-	TRBJ1-1	TGCGCCAGCAGCTTGGGGGCCGCCCGATATGAAGCTTTCTTT	CASSLGAARYEAFF
TRBV29-1	-	-	TRBJ2-2	TGCAGCGTACCGGGAAGCGGGGAGCTGTTTTTT	CSVPGSGELFF
TRBV10-2	TRBD2	-	TRBJ2-7	TGCGCCACCGCATCTAGCGGGAGTAACGGCGAGCAGTACTTC	CATASSGSNGEQYF
TRBV28	-	-	TRBJ2-1	TGTGCCAGCACAGGCCTGAGGGATGAGCAGTTCTTC	CASTGLRDEQFF
TRBV4-1	-	-	TRBJ1-3	TGCGCCAGCAGCCCCATCTACGGTGCAGGGGACGACTCTGGAAACACCATATATTTT	CASSPIYGAGDDSGNTIYF
TRBV24-1	TRBD1	-	TRBJ2-4	TGTGCCACCAGTGATGGGACAGAAAGTATAGCCAAAAACATTCAGTACTTC	CATSDGTESIAKNIQYF
TRBV7-3	-	-	TRBJ2-2	TGTGCCAGCAGCTCCCTTACGGGTTCTAGCGGGGAGCTGTTTTTT	CASSSLTGSSGELFF
TRBV27	-	-	TRBJ1-2	TGTGCCAGCAGTCGAGATGGCCAGGCGTCTTATGGCTACACCTTC	CASSRDGQASYGYTF
TRBV27	TRBD2	-	TRBJ2-3	TGTGCCAGCAGTTCCCTAAGCGGGAGAGGGGCAGATACGCAGTATTTT	CASSSLSGRGADTQYF
TRBV5-1	TRBD1	once	TRBJ1-3	TGCGCCAGCAGAGATACAGGGGTACGAAACACCATATATTTT	CASRDTGVRNTIYF
TRBV5-6	-	-	TRBJ2-1	TGTGCCAGCAGCTTGTTTTACCGAGATGAGCAGTTCTTC	CASSLFYRDEQFF
TRBV7-2	-	-	TRBJ2-7	TGTGCCAGCAGCTTCGACAACTACGAGCAGTACTTC	CASSFDNYEQYF
TRBV28	-	-	TRBJ2-3	TGTGCCAGCAGCTCGACAGGCCCTAGCACAGATACGCAGTATTTT	CASSSTGPSTDTQYF
TRBV5-5	TRBD1	-	TRBJ1-1	TGTGCCAGCAGCATAAGGGACAGGGTTACTGAAGCTTTCTTT	CASSIRDRVTEAFF